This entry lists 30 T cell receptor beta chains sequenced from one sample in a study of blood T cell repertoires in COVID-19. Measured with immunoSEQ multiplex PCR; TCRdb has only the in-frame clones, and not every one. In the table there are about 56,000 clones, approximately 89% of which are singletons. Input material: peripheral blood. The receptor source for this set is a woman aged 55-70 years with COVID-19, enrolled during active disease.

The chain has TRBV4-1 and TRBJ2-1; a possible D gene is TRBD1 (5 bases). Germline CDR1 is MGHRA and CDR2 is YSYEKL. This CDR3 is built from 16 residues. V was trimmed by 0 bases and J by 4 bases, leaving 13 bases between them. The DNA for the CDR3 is TGCGCCAGCAGCCAAGACGGCGCAGGGCCTTACAATGAGCAGTTCTTC. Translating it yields CASSQDGAGPYNEQFF.

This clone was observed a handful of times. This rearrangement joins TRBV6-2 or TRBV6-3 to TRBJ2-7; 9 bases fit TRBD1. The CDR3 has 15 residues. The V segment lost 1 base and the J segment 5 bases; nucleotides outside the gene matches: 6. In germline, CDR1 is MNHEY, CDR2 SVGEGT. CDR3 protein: CASSYWTGDFDEQYF. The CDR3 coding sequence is TGTGCCAGCAGTTACTGGACAGGGGATTTCGACGAGCAGTACTTC.

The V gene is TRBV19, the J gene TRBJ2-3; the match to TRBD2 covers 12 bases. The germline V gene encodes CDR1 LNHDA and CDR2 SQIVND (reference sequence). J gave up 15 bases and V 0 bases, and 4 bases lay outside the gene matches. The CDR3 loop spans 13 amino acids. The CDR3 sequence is CASSIDGLAGKYF. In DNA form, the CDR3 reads TGTGCCAGTAGTATAGACGGACTAGCGGGGAAATATTTT.

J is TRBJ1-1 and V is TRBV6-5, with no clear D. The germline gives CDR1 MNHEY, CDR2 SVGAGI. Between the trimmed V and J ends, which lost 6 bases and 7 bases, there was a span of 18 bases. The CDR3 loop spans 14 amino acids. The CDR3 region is CASRSLGLFIEAFF. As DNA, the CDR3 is TGTGCCAGCAGGTCCCTCGGACTGTTTATTGAAGCTTTCTTT.

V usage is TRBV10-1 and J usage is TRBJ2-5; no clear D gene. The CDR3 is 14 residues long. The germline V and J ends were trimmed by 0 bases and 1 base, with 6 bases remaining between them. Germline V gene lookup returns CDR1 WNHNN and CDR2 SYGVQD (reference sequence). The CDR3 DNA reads TGCGCCAGCAGTGAGTCGGCGGCCCAAGAGACCCAGTACTTC. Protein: CASSESAAQETQYF.

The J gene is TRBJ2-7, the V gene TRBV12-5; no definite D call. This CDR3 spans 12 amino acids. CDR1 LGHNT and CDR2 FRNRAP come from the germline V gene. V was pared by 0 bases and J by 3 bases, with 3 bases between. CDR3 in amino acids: CASGLVSYEQYF. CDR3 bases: TGTGCTAGTGGTTTGGTGAGCTACGAGCAGTACTTC. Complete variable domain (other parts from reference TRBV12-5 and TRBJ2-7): DARVTQTPRHKVTEMGQEVTMRCQPILGHNTVFWYRQTMMQGLELLAYFRNRAPLDDSGMPKDRFSAEMPDATLATLKIQPSEPRDSAVYFCASGLVSYEQYFGPGTRLTVT.

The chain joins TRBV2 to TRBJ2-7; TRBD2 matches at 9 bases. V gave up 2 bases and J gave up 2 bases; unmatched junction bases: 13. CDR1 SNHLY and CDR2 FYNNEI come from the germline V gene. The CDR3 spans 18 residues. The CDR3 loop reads CASSENFRLAGKTYEQYF. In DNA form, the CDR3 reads TGTGCCAGCAGTGAAAACTTTCGCCTAGCGGGGAAAACCTACGAGCAGTACTTC. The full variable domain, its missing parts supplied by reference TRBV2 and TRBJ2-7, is EPEVTQTPSHQVTQMGQEVILRCVPISNHLYFYWYRQILGQKVEFLVSFYNNEISEKSEIFDDQFSVERPDGSNFTLKIRSTKLEDSAMYFCASSENFRLAGKTYEQYFGPGTRLTVT.

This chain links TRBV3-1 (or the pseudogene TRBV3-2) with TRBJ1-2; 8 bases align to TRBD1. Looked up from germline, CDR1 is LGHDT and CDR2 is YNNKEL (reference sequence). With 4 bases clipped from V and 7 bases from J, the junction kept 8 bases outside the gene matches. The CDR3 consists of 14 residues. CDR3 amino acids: CASSLRGPESGYTF. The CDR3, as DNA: TGTGCCAGCAGCCTCAGGGGGCCAGAGTCTGGCTACACCTTC.

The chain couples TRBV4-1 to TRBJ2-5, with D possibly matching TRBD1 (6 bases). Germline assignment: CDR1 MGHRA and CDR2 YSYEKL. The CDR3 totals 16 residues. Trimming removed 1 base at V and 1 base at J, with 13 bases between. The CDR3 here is CASSQVVDRTQETQYF. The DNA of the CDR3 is TGCGCCAGCAGCCAAGTTGTGGACAGAACCCAAGAGACCCAGTACTTC.

CDR3 in amino acids: CASSLGWTGDGYTF. DNA for the CDR3: TGTGCCAGCAGCTTAGGATGGACAGGGGATGGCTACACCTTC. The chain is built from TRBV7-9 and TRBJ1-2; TRBD1 matches 9 bases. Germline trimming cut 1 base from V and 6 bases from J; bases unmatched to any gene: 3. Germline V gene data show CDR1 as SEHNR and CDR2 as FQNEAQ (reference sequence). The CDR3 has 14 residues.

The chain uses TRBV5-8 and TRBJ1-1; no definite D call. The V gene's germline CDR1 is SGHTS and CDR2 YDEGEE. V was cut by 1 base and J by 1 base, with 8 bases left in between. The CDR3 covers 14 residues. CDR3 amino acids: CASSLPGRNTEAFF. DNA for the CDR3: TGTGCCAGCAGCTTGCCTGGGCGGAACACTGAAGCTTTCTTT.

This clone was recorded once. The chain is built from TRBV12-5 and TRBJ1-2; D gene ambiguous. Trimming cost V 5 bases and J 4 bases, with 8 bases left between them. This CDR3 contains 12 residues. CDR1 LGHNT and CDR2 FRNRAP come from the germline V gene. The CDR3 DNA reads TGTGCTAGTGGTCCTGGCTCCTATGGCTACACCTTC. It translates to CASGPGSYGYTF.

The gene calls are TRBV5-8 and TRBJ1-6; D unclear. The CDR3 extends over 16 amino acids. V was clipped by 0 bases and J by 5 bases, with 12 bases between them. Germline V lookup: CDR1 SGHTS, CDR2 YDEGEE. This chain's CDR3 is CASSLVAFSDNSPLHF. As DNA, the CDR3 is TGTGCCAGCAGCTTGGTAGCTTTTTCGGATAATTCACCCCTCCACTTT.

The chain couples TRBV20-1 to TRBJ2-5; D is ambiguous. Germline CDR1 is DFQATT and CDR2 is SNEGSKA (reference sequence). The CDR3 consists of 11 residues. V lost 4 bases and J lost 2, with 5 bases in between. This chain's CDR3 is CSATYQETQYF. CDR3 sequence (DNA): TGCAGTGCTACTTATCAAGAGACCCAGTACTTC.

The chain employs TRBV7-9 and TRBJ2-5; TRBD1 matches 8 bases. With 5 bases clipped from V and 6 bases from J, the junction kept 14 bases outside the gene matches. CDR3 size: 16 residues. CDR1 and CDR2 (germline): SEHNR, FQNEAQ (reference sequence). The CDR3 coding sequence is TGTGCCAGCAGCCCACTGGGCGGGACAGGCGTACAGACCCAGTACTTC. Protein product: CASSPLGGTGVQTQYF. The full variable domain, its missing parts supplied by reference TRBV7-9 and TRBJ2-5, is DTGVSQNPRHKITKRGQNVTFRCDPISEHNRLYWYRQTLGQGPEFLTYFQNEAQLEKSRLLSDRFSAERPKGSFSTLEIQRTEQGDSAMYLCASSPLGGTGVQTQYFGPGTRLLVL.

The CDR3 DNA sequence: TGTGCCAGCAGTCCCCGGTTCCTGGGGGCGAATGGGGCCAACGTCCTGACTTTC. Translated, it gives CASSPRFLGANGANVLTF. The chain employs TRBV6-6 and TRBJ2-6; tentative D call: TRBD1 (6 bases). Deletions cut 5 bases from V and 3 bases from J, with 20 bases between. The CDR3 loop spans 18 amino acids. Germline V gives CDR1 MNHNY, CDR2 SVGAGI (reference sequence).

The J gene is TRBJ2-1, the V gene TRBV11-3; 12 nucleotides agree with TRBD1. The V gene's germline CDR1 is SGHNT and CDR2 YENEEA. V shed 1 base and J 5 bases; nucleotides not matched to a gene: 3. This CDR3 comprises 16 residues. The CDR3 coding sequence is TGTGCCAGCAGCTTAGGGGACAGGGGGCCGGACAATGAGCAGTTCTTC. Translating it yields CASSLGDRGPDNEQFF. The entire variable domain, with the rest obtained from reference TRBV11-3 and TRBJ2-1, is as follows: EAGVVQSPRYKIIEKKQPVAFWCNPISGHNTLYWYLQNLGQGPELLIRYENEEAVDDSQLPKDRFSAERLKGVDSTLKIQPAELGDSAVYLCASSLGDRGPDNEQFFGPGTRLTVL.

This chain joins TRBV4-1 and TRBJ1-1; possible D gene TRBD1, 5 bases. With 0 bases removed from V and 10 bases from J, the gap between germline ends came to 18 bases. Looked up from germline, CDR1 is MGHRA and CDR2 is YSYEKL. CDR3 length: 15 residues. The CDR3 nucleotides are TGCGCCAGCAGCCAAGAGGCCAACCCAGGGTTTGGAGCTTTCTTT. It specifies CASSQEANPGFGAFF.

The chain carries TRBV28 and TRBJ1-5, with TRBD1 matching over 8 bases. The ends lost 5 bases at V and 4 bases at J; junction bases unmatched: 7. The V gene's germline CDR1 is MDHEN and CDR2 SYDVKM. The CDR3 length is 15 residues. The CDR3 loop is CASSPTWTGNQPQHF. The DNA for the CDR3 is TGTGCCAGCAGTCCCACCTGGACAGGGAATCAGCCCCAGCATTTT.

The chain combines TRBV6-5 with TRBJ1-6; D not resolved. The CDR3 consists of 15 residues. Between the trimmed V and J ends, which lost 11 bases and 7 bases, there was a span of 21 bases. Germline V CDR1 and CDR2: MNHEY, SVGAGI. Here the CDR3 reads CAGKDSATLNSPLHF. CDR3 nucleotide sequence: TGTGCCGGCAAAGATTCCGCCACTCTCAATTCACCCCTCCACTTT.

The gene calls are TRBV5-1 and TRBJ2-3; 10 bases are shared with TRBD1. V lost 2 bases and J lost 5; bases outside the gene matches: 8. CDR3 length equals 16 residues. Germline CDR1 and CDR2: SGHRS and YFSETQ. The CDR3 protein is CASSFGDRGYLDTQYF. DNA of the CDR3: TGCGCCAGCAGCTTCGGGGACAGGGGTTATCTAGATACGCAGTATTTT.

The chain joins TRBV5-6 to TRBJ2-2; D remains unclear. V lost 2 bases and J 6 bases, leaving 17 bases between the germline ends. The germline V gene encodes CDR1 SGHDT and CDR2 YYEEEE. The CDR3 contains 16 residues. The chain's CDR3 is CASSLRPGSPPGELFF. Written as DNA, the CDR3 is TGTGCCAGCAGCTTAAGGCCCGGGTCCCCTCCCGGGGAGCTGTTTTTT.

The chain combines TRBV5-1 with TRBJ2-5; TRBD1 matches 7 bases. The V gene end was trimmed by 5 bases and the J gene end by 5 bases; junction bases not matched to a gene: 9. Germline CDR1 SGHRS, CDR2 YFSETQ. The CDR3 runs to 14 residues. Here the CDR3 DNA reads TGCGCCAGCAGGTCGACAGGGCTGGGGGAGACCCAGTACTTC. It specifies CASRSTGLGETQYF. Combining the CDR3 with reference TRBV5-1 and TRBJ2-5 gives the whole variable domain KAGVTQTPRYLIKTRGQQVTLSCSPISGHRSVSWYQQTPGQGLQFLFEYFSETQRNKGNFPGRFSGRQFSNSRSEMNVSTLELGDSALYLCASRSTGLGETQYFGPGTRLLVL.

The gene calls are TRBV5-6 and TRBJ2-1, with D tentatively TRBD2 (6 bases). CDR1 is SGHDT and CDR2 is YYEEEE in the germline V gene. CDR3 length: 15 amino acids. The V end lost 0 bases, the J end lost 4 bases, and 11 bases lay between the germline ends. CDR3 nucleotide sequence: TGTGCCAGCAGCTTGGCGCTGGCGGGGTACAATGAGCAGTTCTTC. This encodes CASSLALAGYNEQFF.

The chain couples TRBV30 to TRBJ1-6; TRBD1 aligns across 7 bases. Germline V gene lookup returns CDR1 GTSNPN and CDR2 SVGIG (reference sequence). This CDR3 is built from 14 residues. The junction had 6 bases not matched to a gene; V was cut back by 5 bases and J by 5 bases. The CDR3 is CAWDRAADNSPLHF. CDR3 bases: TGTGCCTGGGACAGGGCAGCTGATAATTCACCCCTCCACTTT.

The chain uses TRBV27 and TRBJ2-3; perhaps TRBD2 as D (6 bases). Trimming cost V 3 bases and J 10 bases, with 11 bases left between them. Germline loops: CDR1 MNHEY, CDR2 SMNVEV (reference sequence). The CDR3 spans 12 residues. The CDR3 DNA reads TGTGCCAGCAGTTTTCCCGGGGGACCGCAGTATTTT. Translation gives CASSFPGGPQYF.

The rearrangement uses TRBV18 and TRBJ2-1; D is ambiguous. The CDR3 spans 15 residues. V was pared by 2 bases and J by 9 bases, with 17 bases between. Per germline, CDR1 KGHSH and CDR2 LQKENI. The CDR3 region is CASSPLIVENIEQFF. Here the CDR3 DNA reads TGTGCCAGCTCACCATTAATAGTCGAGAATATTGAGCAGTTCTTC.

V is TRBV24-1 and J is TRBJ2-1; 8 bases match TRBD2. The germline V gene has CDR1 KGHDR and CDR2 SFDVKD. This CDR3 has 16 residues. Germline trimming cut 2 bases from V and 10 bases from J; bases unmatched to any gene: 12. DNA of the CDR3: TGTGCCACCAGTGATTCGGCGGGAGGCCCAGGGAGGGAGCAGTTCTTC. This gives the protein CATSDSAGGPGREQFF.

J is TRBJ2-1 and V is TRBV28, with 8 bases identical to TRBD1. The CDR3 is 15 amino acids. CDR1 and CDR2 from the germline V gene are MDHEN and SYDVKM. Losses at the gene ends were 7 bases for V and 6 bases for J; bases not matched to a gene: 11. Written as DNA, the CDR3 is TGTGCCAGCACCCTGGGACAGGTATTAATCAATGAGCAGTTCTTC. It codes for CASTLGQVLINEQFF.

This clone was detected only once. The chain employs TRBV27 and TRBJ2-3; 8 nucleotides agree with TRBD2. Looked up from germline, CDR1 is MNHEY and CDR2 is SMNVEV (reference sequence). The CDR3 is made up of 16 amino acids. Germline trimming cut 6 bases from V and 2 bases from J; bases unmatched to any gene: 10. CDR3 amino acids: CASSVRLASSTDTQYF. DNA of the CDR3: TGTGCCAGCAGCGTCCGACTAGCGAGCTCCACAGATACGCAGTATTTT.